This T cell receptor beta chain was recorded in a study of PD-1 blockade in classical Hodgkin lymphoma. Only one count was recorded for this clone. Its specificity is unknown. Regarding the study as a whole: The causes of the repertoire differences, possibly disease activity or prior therapy, remain undefined. Newly diagnosed patients reportedly trailed healthy donors in baseline TCR diversity.

The time point is: newly diagnosed, previously untreated cHL patient sample. It was PBMCs in newly diagnosed, untreated classical Hodgkin lymphoma that served as comparison. This CDR3 spans 13 amino acids. V was cut by 11 bases and J by 7 bases, with 18 bases left in between. Germline CDR1 MDHEN, CDR2 SYDVKM. Measured with immunoSEQ multiplex PCR; TCRdb has only the in-frame clones, and not every one. This table holds about 47,000 clones, roughly 93% found once. The origin of this receptor is a human donor with classical Hodgkin lymphoma. The specimen sequenced was peripheral blood mononuclear cells (PBMCs). The genes are TRBV28 and TRBJ2-1; D possibly corresponds to TRBD2 (7 bases). CDR3 amino acids: CAGGGGGRNEQFF. Written as DNA, the CDR3 is TGTGCCGGCGGAGGGGGGGGCAGGAATGAGCAGTTCTTC.